Below, one T cell receptor beta chain is given with its context. As yet, its antigen is unknown. This record comes from a study of vaccination effects on CD4 cells after COVID-19. In the study overall: Sequencing followed a ViraFEST assay step that expanded antigen-specific CD4+ T cells with viral peptide pools. Each well held 1.5 million to 2 million PBMC cultured with approximately 9.6 ug/ml peptides and roughly 9 IU/ml IL-2.

Study findings and constraints: Sampling in the study covered few convalescent patients and included no early post-infection timepoints.

V was clipped by 0 bases and J by 4 bases, with 7 bases between them. This CDR3 comprises 13 residues. CDR1 and CDR2 from the germline V gene are GTSNPN and SVGIG (reference sequence). Following 10 days of culture, CD4+ T cells were isolated. Each person got two doses of an mRNA SARS-CoV-2 vaccine, BNT162b2 or mRNA-1273. Half the medium was replaced with IL-2 medium on days 3 and 7. Generated by immunoSEQ multiplex PCR, the TCRdb table keeps only in-frame clones and is missing some. This table has roughly 41,000 clones, 65% to 75% appearing once. The specimen was CD4+ T cells from PBMCs cultured without peptide, collected after COVID-19 vaccination. The rearrangement uses TRBV30 and TRBJ1-5; D call uncertain. This clonotype was sampled from a human donor who received a COVID-19 vaccine. CDR3 in amino acids: CAWSVSQNQPQHF. The CDR3 DNA sequence: TGTGCCTGGAGTGTCTCGCAGAATCAGCCCCAGCATTTT.